This TCR beta chain was sequenced during a study of T cell repertoires in cytomegalovirus infection. Looking at the study overall: It can be stated that public TCR beta signatures indicated CMV infection as well as a matching HLA type.

Worth noting for this clonotype: The antigen is not known.

TCRdb independently ran MiXCR on the reads; one entry per CDR3 protein. The sample shows about a million distinct CDR3 sequences, about 33% of them seen only once. Germline CDR1 and CDR2: SGHAT and FQNNGV. CDR3 length equals 15 residues. V was clipped by 5 bases and J by 7 bases; unmatched bases: 3. The receptor was isolated from a human donor in good health (CMV status not recorded). Some clones in this sample may be carry-over from other donors' samples. The starting material was cultured CD8+ T cells from PBMCs, obtained from culture after CMV antigen stimulation. The chain has TRBV11-2 and TRBJ2-1; 15 bases align to TRBD2. The CDR3 spells CASSRGTSGRNEQFF. CDR3 nucleotides: TGTGCCAGCAGCCGTGGGACTAGCGGGAGGAATGAGCAGTTCTTC.